This T cell receptor beta chain was obtained from a study of blood T cell repertoires in COVID-19. About the research overall: Samples taken during acute and convalescent COVID-19 were collected in the United States, Italy and Spain. From T cells, B-cell-depleted T cells, or PBMCs came the material, which was cDNA or gDNA.

Germline V gene sequence: CDR1 LNHDA, CDR2 SQIVND (reference sequence). This CDR3 contains 14 residues. V lost 3 bases to trimming and J lost 0 bases, with 8 bases between them. In the original workflow: Scientists estimated how many nucleated cells there were by amplifying reference gene primers. Assay used: immunoSEQ multiplex PCR; TCRdb lists only in-frame clones, some missing. Clone size and the V and J calls come from that table; the DNA yielded D and trimming. The sample has roughly 250,000 clones; 80% to 85% are singletons. The chain links TRBV19 to TRBJ1-1; unclear D gene. The TCR sequence derives from a woman in her fifties or sixties with active or convalescent COVID-19. The material sequenced was peripheral blood. CDR3 amino acids: CASSISEVNTEAFF. For the CDR3, the DNA is TGTGCCAGTAGTATTTCAGAAGTGAACACTGAAGCTTTCTTT. Variable domain in full (rest from reference TRBV19 and TRBJ1-1): DGGITQSPKYLFRKEGQNVTLSCEQNLNHDAMYWYRQDPGQGLRLIYYSQIVNDFQKGDIAEGYSVSREKKESFPLTVTSAQKNPTAFYLCASSISEVNTEAFFGQGTRLTVV.